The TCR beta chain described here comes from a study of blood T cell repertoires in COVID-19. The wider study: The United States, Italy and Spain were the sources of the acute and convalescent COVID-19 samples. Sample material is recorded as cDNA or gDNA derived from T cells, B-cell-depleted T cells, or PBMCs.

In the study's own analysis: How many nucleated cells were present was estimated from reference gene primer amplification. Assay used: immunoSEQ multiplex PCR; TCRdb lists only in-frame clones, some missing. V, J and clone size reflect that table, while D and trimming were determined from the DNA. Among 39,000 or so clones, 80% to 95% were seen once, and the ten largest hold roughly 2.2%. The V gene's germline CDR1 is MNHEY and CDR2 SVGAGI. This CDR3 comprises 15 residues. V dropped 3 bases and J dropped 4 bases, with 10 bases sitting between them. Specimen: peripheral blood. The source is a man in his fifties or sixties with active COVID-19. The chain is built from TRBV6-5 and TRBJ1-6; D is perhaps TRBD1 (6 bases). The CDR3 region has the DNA TGTGCCAGCAGTTATCTCCAGGGGTATAATTCACCCCTCCACTTT. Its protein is CASSYLQGYNSPLHF.